Below are 14 T cell receptor beta chains sequenced from a single sample in a study of vaccination and CD4 T cells after COVID-19. Once obtained from cultured CD4+ T cells, the DNA was sequenced using the Oncomine TCR Beta short-read assay. TCRdb reprocessed the PCR reads with MiXCR, giving one entry per CDR3 protein. The data show around 21,000 distinct CDR3 sequences, with less than 55% seen just once and over 9% held by the top ten. No cognate antigen is known for these TCRs. Described treatment: roughly 10-day PBMC culture with coronavirus spike peptide pools or control peptides (ViraFEST assay). The sequenced material came from CD4+ T cells from blood, cultured in vitro. The receptors derive from a human donor who had recovered from COVID-19.

The rearrangement links TRBV21-1 to TRBJ1-1; the table calls TRBD1, which could not be checked here. TRBV21-1 is annotated as a pseudogene. The CDR3 totals 14 residues. The CDR3 here is CASSKLTDKGRAFF. DNA of the CDR3: TGTGCCAGCAGCAAACTGACTGACAAGGGACGTGCTTTCTTT.

This clonotype was counted between two and nine times. The chain uses TRBV6-5 and TRBJ1-6, with D unclear. Germline V CDR1 and CDR2: MNHEY, SVGAGI. The CDR3 covers 13 residues. V was shortened by 2 bases and J by 7 bases, with 6 bases between the two germline ends. CDR3 DNA: TGTGCCAGCAGTTACGTTTGGAATTCACCCCTCCACTTT. Its protein product is CASSYVWNSPLHF.

This chain uses TRBV7-2 with TRBJ1-1; no definite D call. The CDR3 is 14 residues long. From germline, CDR1 is SGHTA and CDR2 FQGNSA. V lost 4 bases and J 5 bases, leaving 14 bases between the germline ends. For the CDR3, the DNA is TGTGCCAGCAGCTCCCTAAGTGTGGGAACTGAAGCTTTCTTT. Translating gives CASSSLSVGTEAFF.

This chain uses TRBV6-2 or TRBV6-3 with TRBJ1-2; 9 bases fit TRBD1. The J segment lost 4 bases and the V segment lost 0 bases, leaving 6 bases of the junction unmatched. From germline, CDR1 is MNHEY and CDR2 SVGEGT. This CDR3 has 16 residues. This CDR3 is CASSYSTTGGIYGYTF. CDR3 in DNA: TGTGCCAGCAGTTACTCGACGACAGGGGGTATCTATGGCTACACCTTC.

In this sample, this clonotype turned up a few times. The chain is built from TRBV5-4 and TRBJ2-4, with 9 bases lining up with TRBD2. The J call is in doubt because the DNA end fits TRBJ2-5 better. The CDR3 consists of 16 residues. Per the germline V gene, CDR1 is SGHNT and CDR2 is YYREEE (reference sequence). CDR3 sequence: CASRTGLASPGETQYF. The DNA of the CDR3 is TGTGCCAGCAGGACAGGACTAGCGTCCCCGGGGGAGACCCAGTACTTC.

This clonotype was recorded a few times. The rearrangement uses TRBV6-1 and TRBJ2-6, with D perhaps TRBD2 (6 bases). CDR3 length: 16 residues. Germline lookup yields CDR1 MNHNS and CDR2 SASEGT. The ends were cut back, 4 bases at V and 8 bases at J, with 18 bases in the middle. The CDR3 region is CASSGGGHRGTNVLTF. The DNA of the CDR3 is TGTGCCAGCAGTGGGGGTGGACATCGGGGGACCAACGTCCTGACTTTC.

The chain combines TRBV9 with TRBJ1-5; 8 positions agree with TRBD1. Germline V gene lookup returns CDR1 SGDLS and CDR2 YYNGEE. The CDR3 has 15 amino acids. V lost 4 bases to trimming and J lost 5 bases; unmatched junction nucleotides: 8. The CDR3: CASSLHGQGDQPQHF. CDR3 nucleotides: TGTGCCAGCAGCCTACACGGACAGGGTGATCAGCCCCAGCATTTT.

The rearrangement joins TRBV28 to TRBJ2-5; a possible D gene is TRBD2 (6 bases). The CDR3 loop spans 16 amino acids. Germline V gene data show CDR1 as MDHEN and CDR2 as SYDVKM. Trimming took 3 bases from V and 5 from J, leaving 19 bases between them. The CDR3 region has the DNA TGTGCCAGCAGTTTGTCCGCCTTATGGAGGGTCGAGACCCAGTACTTC. Residues: CASSLSALWRVETQYF. Full variable domain (rest looked up from reference TRBV28 and TRBJ2-5): DVKVTQSSRYLVKRTGEKVFLECVQDMDHENMFWYRQDPGLGLRLIYFSYDVKMKEKGDIPEGYSVSREKKERFSLILESASTNQTSMYLCASSLSALWRVETQYFGPGTRLLVL.

The chain combines TRBV5-1 with TRBJ2-7; 13 bases are shared with TRBD2. CDR1 is SGHRS, CDR2 YFSETQ, per germline. V was pared by 2 bases and J by 2 bases, with 10 bases of the junction left unmatched. This CDR3 is 18 amino acids long. The CDR3 spells CASSFRAGLAGAPYEQYF. DNA of the CDR3: TGCGCCAGCAGCTTCAGGGCTGGACTAGCGGGGGCCCCCTACGAGCAGTACTTC.

As concerns this clonotype: Mismatch with germline at one junction end may stem from a read error. The chain combines TRBV7-9 with TRBJ1-1, with D perhaps TRBD1 (6 bases). The CDR3 loop spans 10 amino acids. Germline lookup yields CDR1 SEHNR and CDR2 FQNEAQ (reference sequence). The CDR3 is CASSYSTGLF. CDR3 nucleotide sequence: TGTGCCAGCAGCTATTCGACAGGACTCTTT.

The chain is built from TRBV24-1 and TRBJ2-6; weak D call: TRBD2 (5 bases). The CDR3 length is 15 residues. Trimming removed 5 bases at V and 0 bases at J, with 7 bases between. Germline V gene data show CDR1 as KGHDR and CDR2 as SFDVKD. The chain's CDR3 is CATSGEISGANVLTF. DNA of the CDR3: TGTGCCACCAGTGGGGAGATCTCTGGGGCCAACGTCCTGACTTTC.

This chain joins TRBV2 and TRBJ1-3; 7 bases match TRBD1. Unmatched junction bases numbered 5, after V lost 7 bases and J lost 2 bases. The CDR3 runs to 14 residues. From germline, CDR1 is SNHLY and CDR2 FYNNEI. The CDR3 DNA follows: TGTGCCAGCACCCCGACAGGGACTGGAAACACCATATATTTT. This encodes CASTPTGTGNTIYF. Supplemented by reference TRBV2 and TRBJ1-3, the full variable domain reads EPEVTQTPSHQVTQMGQEVILRCVPISNHLYFYWYRQILGQKVEFLVSFYNNEISEKSEIFDDQFSVERPDGSNFTLKIRSTKLEDSAMYFCASTPTGTGNTIYFGEGSWLTVV.

V is TRBV20-1 and J is TRBJ2-5, with D perhaps given as TRBD1 or TRBD2 (5 bases each). The CDR3 length is 15 residues. Trimming stripped 0 bases from V and 5 bases from J, with 16 bases between. The germline gives CDR1 DFQATT, CDR2 SNEGSKA (reference sequence). The CDR3 region is CSARDPAGRGETQYF. The CDR3 coding sequence is TGCAGTGCTAGAGATCCAGCAGGGAGAGGGGAGACCCAGTACTTC.

This chain joins TRBV5-4 and TRBJ1-1; no definite D call. Trimming stripped 4 bases from V and 0 bases from J, with 7 bases between. The CDR3 consists of 13 residues. CDR1 is SGHNT and CDR2 is YYREEE in the germline V gene (reference sequence). The CDR3 region has the DNA TGTGCCAGCAGCCCAGAAATGAACACTGAAGCTTTCTTT. The encoded protein is CASSPEMNTEAFF.